This TCR beta chain was recovered during a study of T cell responses to AZD1222 COVID-19 vaccine. Whole-study context: Second-dose timings of about 4 or about 12 weeks were pooled. Study-level points and caveats: Among AZD1222 vaccinees, only 6 or 7 were seropositive at baseline. Spike-spanning, vaccine-associated CD4 TCRs were dominant at 160-218 and 743-854. A mostly white British donor set with more females was recruited, and clonal diversity was possibly underestimated.

Germline CDR1 reads MRHNA; CDR2 reads SNTAGT. The CDR3 has 14 amino acids. Trimming at V came to 4 bases and at J to 8 bases, leaving 5 bases not matched to a gene. Comment on this clone: The antigen is undetermined.

TCRdb keeps only in-frame clones here, not all; method: immunoSEQ multiplex PCR. The sample includes 130,000 to 150,000 clones, around nine tenths of them seen just once. Sequencing was performed on peripheral blood, taken on day 0 of AZD1222 vaccination. The TCR sequence derives from an adult in good health. V gene TRBV6-4 combines with J gene TRBJ1-2; 12 bases match TRBD1. The CDR3 protein is CASSVGTGGRGYTF. CDR3 sequence (DNA): TGTGCCAGCAGTGTCGGGACAGGGGGCCGGGGCTACACCTTC.